These T cell receptor beta chains were read from a single sample in a study of blood T cells in healthy people across ages. TCRdb itself ran the 5' RACE reads through MiXCR, one entry per CDR3 protein. The table has approximately 800,000 distinct CDR3 sequences, just over 55% seen once. The sequenced sample was blood. The receptors shown here come from a man aged 40-49 years in good health. Each CDR3 is given with its conserved first and last residue. The D gene is left open where the match is weak. Rows give clone size only sometimes, using once, few, many, or a class for an expanded clone.

clone_size: NA
j_call: TRBJ2-5
v_call: TRBV29-1
d_call: NA
cdr3_aa: CSVEFGDVGETQYF
cdr3_nt: TGCAGCGTTGAATTCGGGGACGTGGGGGAGACCCAGTACTTC

clone_size: NA
j_call: TRBJ2-3
v_call: TRBV5-1
d_call: NA
cdr3_aa: CASSPTGDRTTDTQYF
cdr3_nt: TGCGCCAGCAGCCCAACCGGCGACAGAACCACAGATACGCAGTATTTT

clone_size: few
j_call: TRBJ2-7
v_call: TRBV6-1
d_call: NA
cdr3_aa: CASSGLKRTAPTYEQYF
cdr3_nt: TGTGCCAGCAGTGGACTAAAAAGGACAGCCCCAACCTACGAGCAGTACTTC

clone_size: few
j_call: TRBJ2-2
v_call: TRBV24-1
d_call: NA
cdr3_aa: CATSDSGEYTGELFF
cdr3_nt: TGTGCCACCAGTGATTCCGGGGAGTACACCGGGGAGCTGTTTTTT

clone_size: NA
j_call: TRBJ2-1
v_call: TRBV7-3
d_call: TRBD2
cdr3_aa: CASSLPLASGGDEQFF
cdr3_nt: TGTGCCAGCAGCTTACCCCTGGCTAGCGGGGGCGATGAGCAGTTCTTC

clone_size: few
j_call: TRBJ1-2
v_call: TRBV7-2
d_call: NA
cdr3_aa: CASAGDGYTF
cdr3_nt: TGTGCCTCGGCGGGAGATGGCTACACCTTC

clone_size: NA
j_call: TRBJ2-1
v_call: TRBV28
d_call: TRBD2
cdr3_aa: CASSYSGEYSEQFF
cdr3_nt: TGTGCCAGCAGCTATAGCGGGGAGTACAGTGAGCAGTTCTTC

clone_size: few
j_call: TRBJ2-5
v_call: TRBV7-9
d_call: NA
cdr3_aa: CASSHRQGPNYQETQYF
cdr3_nt: TGTGCCAGCAGCCACCGCCAGGGACCCAATTACCAAGAGACCCAGTACTTC

clone_size: NA
j_call: TRBJ2-7
v_call: TRBV29-1
d_call: TRBD2
cdr3_aa: CSVGGTSRYYEQYF
cdr3_nt: TGCAGCGTTGGGGGGACTAGCAGGTACTACGAGCAGTACTTC

clone_size: few
j_call: TRBJ2-7
v_call: TRBV7-8
d_call: NA
cdr3_aa: CASSLSRTSPNYEQYF
cdr3_nt: TGTGCCAGCAGCTTATCACGAACTAGCCCTAACTACGAGCAGTACTTC

clone_size: NA
j_call: TRBJ2-7
v_call: TRBV20-1
d_call: NA
cdr3_aa: CSAPRDYNEQYF
cdr3_nt: TGCAGTGCACCGAGAGATTACAATGAGCAGTACTTC

clone_size: NA
j_call: TRBJ2-7
v_call: TRBV6-2/TRBV6-3
d_call: NA
cdr3_aa: CASSSLAWSSYEQYF
cdr3_nt: TGTGCCAGCAGCTCGCTAGCGTGGAGCTCCTACGAGCAGTACTTC

clone_size: NA
j_call: TRBJ1-1
v_call: TRBV6-2/TRBV6-3
d_call: NA
cdr3_aa: CASSKESTEAFF
cdr3_nt: TGTGCCAGCAGTAAAGAGAGCACTGAAGCTTTCTTT

clone_size: NA
j_call: TRBJ2-7
v_call: TRBV6-2/TRBV6-3
d_call: NA
cdr3_aa: CASSNGGTSYEQYF
cdr3_nt: TGTGCCAGCAGTAATGGGGGTACCTCCTACGAGCAGTACTTC

clone_size: few
j_call: TRBJ2-5
v_call: TRBV29-1
d_call: NA
cdr3_aa: CSVVCEETQYF
cdr3_nt: TGCAGCGTTGTTTGCGAAGAGACCCAGTACTTC

clone_size: few
j_call: TRBJ2-7
v_call: TRBV29-1
d_call: NA
cdr3_aa: CSVVGGTHRSSYEQYF
cdr3_nt: TGCAGCGTTGTGGGCGGGACTCACCGGAGCTCCTACGAGCAGTACTTC

clone_size: few
j_call: TRBJ1-2
v_call: TRBV12-3/TRBV12-4
d_call: NA
cdr3_aa: CASSQDKNYGYTF
cdr3_nt: TGTGCCAGCAGTCAGGACAAGAACTATGGCTACACCTTC

clone_size: few
j_call: TRBJ1-2
v_call: TRBV12-3/TRBV12-4
d_call: NA
cdr3_aa: CASSGTGSGGYTF
cdr3_nt: TGTGCCAGCAGTGGCACAGGGTCCGGGGGCTACACCTTC

clone_size: NA
j_call: TRBJ1-1
v_call: TRBV7-9
d_call: TRBD1
cdr3_aa: CASSGAGTGANTEAFF
cdr3_nt: TGTGCCAGCAGCGGAGCCGGGACAGGGGCGAACACTGAAGCTTTCTTT

clone_size: NA
j_call: TRBJ2-2
v_call: TRBV6-5
d_call: NA
cdr3_aa: CASSWAGLSGDTGELFF
cdr3_nt: TGTGCCAGCAGTTGGGCAGGCCTCTCGGGAGACACCGGGGAGCTGTTTTTT